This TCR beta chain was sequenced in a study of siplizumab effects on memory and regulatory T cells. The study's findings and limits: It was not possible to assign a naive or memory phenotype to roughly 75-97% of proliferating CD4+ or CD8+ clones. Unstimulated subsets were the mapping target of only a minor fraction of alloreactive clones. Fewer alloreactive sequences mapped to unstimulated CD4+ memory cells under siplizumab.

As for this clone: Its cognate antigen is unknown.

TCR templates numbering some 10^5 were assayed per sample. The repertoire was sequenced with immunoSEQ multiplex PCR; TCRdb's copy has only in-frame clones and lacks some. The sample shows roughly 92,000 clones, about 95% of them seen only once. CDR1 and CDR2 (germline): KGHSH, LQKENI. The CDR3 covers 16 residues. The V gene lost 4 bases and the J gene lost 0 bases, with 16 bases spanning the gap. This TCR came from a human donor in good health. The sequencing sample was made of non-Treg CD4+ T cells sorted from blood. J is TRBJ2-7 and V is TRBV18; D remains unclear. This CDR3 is CASSRSASPSSYEQYF. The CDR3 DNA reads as TGTGCCAGCTCACGATCGGCTAGTCCTAGCTCCTACGAGCAGTACTTC.